A selection of T cell receptor beta chains follows, all from one sample in a study of blood T cell repertoires in COVID-19. Data came from immunoSEQ multiplex PCR; TCRdb stores just in-frame clones and leaves some out. The profile shows some 53,000 clones, 85% to 90% of them singletons. Material for sequencing was peripheral blood. All receptors derive from an older man with acute or convalescent COVID-19. The CDR3 runs from the conserved cysteine through the conserved F or W. D genes are given only for firm matches. Size tells how often a clone was seen (once, few, many) or the class of an expanded clone, and some rows leave it out.

>-|TRBV7-9|TRBJ1-6|once
CASSPETGEDSPLHF
TGTGCCAGCAGCCCCGAGACAGGAGAGGATTCACCCCTCCACTTT
>-|TRBV7-3|TRBJ1-4|-
CASSINAGRKLFF
TGTGCCAGCAGCATTAACGCGGGAAGAAAACTGTTTTTT
>-|TRBV4-3|TRBJ2-1|-
CASSHLGPGDNEQFF
TGCGCCAGCAGCCACCTGGGACCAGGGGACAATGAGCAGTTCTTC
>TRBD2|TRBV5-6|TRBJ2-2|-
CASSSRAQGGLTGELFF
TGTGCCAGCAGCTCCCGGGCCCAGGGAGGGTTGACCGGGGAGCTGTTTTTT
>-|TRBV27|TRBJ2-7|once
CASSVRQAYEQYF
TGTGCCAGCAGTGTCCGACAAGCCTACGAGCAGTACTTC
>-|TRBV4-3|TRBJ1-6|-
CASSFTGYNSPLHF
TGCGCCAGCAGCTTTACAGGTTATAATTCACCCCTCCACTTT
>TRBD2|TRBV19|TRBJ2-5|-
CASSMGVTSGQETQYF
TGTGCCAGTAGTATGGGGGTGACTAGCGGACAAGAGACCCAGTACTTC
>-|TRBV27|TRBJ1-1|few
CASKVYLNTEAFF
TGTGCCAGCAAAGTTTACTTGAACACTGAAGCTTTCTTT
>TRBD2|TRBV15|TRBJ2-3|-
CATSRDGSGGSTDTQYF
TGTGCCACCAGCAGAGACGGGAGCGGGGGTAGCACAGATACGCAGTATTTT
>TRBD2|TRBV9|TRBJ2-1|-
CASSVGLAGGGNEQFF
TGTGCCAGCAGCGTAGGTCTGGCGGGAGGAGGAAATGAGCAGTTCTTC
>TRBD1|TRBV11-2|TRBJ1-2|-
CASSLTGTGVYGYTF
TGTGCCAGCAGCTTGACAGGGACAGGGGTGTATGGCTACACCTTC
>TRBD2|TRBV7-2|TRBJ2-5|once
CASSFSGAGETQYF
TGTGCCAGCAGTTTTAGCGGGGCTGGGGAGACCCAGTACTTC
>-|TRBV9|TRBJ1-2|-
CASSPTTNYGYTF
TGTGCCAGCAGCCCGACAACTAACTATGGCTACACCTTC
>-|TRBV4-2|TRBJ1-2|few
CASSPQGYGYTF
TGTGCCAGCAGCCCACAGGGCTATGGCTACACCTTC
>-|TRBV14|TRBJ2-7|once
CASSITRAEQYF
TGTGCCAGCAGCATTACTAGGGCCGAGCAGTACTTC
>-|TRBV2|TRBJ2-2|-
CASSLRQAGELFF
TGTGCCAGCAGTCTGCGACAGGCCGGGGAGCTGTTTTTT
>TRBD1|TRBV18|TRBJ1-2|-
CASSPEGAIYGYTF
TGTGCCAGCTCACCGGAGGGGGCGATTTACGGCTACACCTTC
>TRBD1|TRBV30|TRBJ2-3|-
CAWRAKPSQQGALTDTQYF
TGTGCCTGGAGAGCAAAACCCTCACAACAGGGGGCTTTGACAGATACGCAGTATTTT
>-|TRBV28|TRBJ1-2|-
CASRPPQGFNGYTF
TGTGCCAGCAGACCACCACAGGGATTCAATGGCTACACCTTC
>-|TRBV5-6|TRBJ2-3|-
CASSLSWSADTQYF
TGTGCCAGCAGCTTGTCCTGGTCGGCAGATACGCAGTATTTT
>-|TRBV6-2/TRBV6-3|TRBJ1-2|-
CASSYSPNYGYTF
TGTGCCAGCAGTTACAGTCCTAATTATGGCTACACCTTC
>-|TRBV7-2|TRBJ2-2|-
CASSSSQGRTGELFF
TGTGCCAGCAGCTCCTCACAGGGTAGGACCGGGGAGCTGTTTTTT
>TRBD2|TRBV3-1/TRBV3-2|TRBJ2-1|few
CASSQQRGLYNEQFF
TGTGCCAGCAGCCAACAACGGGGACTATACAATGAGCAGTTCTTC
>TRBD1|TRBV27|TRBJ2-1|few
CASSLSRDRYNEQFF
TGTGCCAGCAGTTTATCGCGGGACAGGTATAATGAGCAGTTCTTC
>-|TRBV10-3|TRBJ2-5|-
CAISLRYGETQYF
TGTGCCATCAGTTTGCGCTACGGAGAGACCCAGTACTTC
>-|TRBV11-1|TRBJ2-1|few
CASSLERGMSYNEQFF
TGTGCCAGCAGCTTAGAACGGGGGATGTCCTACAATGAGCAGTTCTTC
>TRBD1|TRBV7-2|TRBJ2-5|-
CASSARQGVRGETQYF
TGTGCCAGCAGCGCCAGACAGGGGGTACGAGGGGAGACCCAGTACTTC
>TRBD2|TRBV4-3|TRBJ2-5|few
CASSQRGGGSETQYF
TGCGCCAGCAGCCAAAGAGGAGGCGGGAGTGAGACCCAGTACTTC
>TRBD2|TRBV3-1/TRBV3-2|TRBJ2-3|-
CASSQSSAGVLPSTDTQYF
TGTGCCAGCAGCCAATCTTCAGCGGGAGTTCTACCGAGCACAGATACGCAGTATTTT
>-|TRBV6-5|TRBJ2-1|-
CASSYSGGGHEQFF
TGTGCCAGCAGTTACTCGGGAGGGGGGCATGAGCAGTTCTTC
>-|TRBV7-9|TRBJ2-7|once
CASSLARGERYEQYF
TGTGCCAGCAGCTTAGCGCGAGGAGAACGCTACGAGCAGTACTTC
>-|TRBV15|TRBJ2-1|-
CATSGGQPNTYNEQFF
TGTGCCACCAGCGGCGGACAGCCGAACACCTACAATGAGCAGTTCTTC
>TRBD2|TRBV29-1|TRBJ2-3|-
CSVTKGGGARDTQYF
TGCAGCGTGACTAAGGGCGGGGGGGCAAGAGATACGCAGTATTTT